A selection of T cell receptor beta chains follows, all from one sample in a study of cytomegalovirus exposure and HLA in healthy donors. Clones were sequenced by immunoSEQ multiplex PCR, and TCRdb holds only the in-frame ones, with some missing. The data show more than 95,000 clones, around 74% seen once. The sequenced material came from PBMCs. These TCRs come from a female donor in good health and CMV-seropositive. Each CDR3 is given with its conserved first and last residue. D genes are given only for firm matches. Size is omitted from some rows. Given values are once, few, many or a class for expanded clones.

TRBJ1-5	TRBV6-5	TRBD1	14	-	TGTGCCAGCAGTCACAGGGGCCCCGGTCAGCCCCAGCATTTT	CASSHRGPGQPQHF
TRBJ1-4	TRBV2	TRBD1	15	few	TGTGCCAGCAGTGAACAGGGGGACTCTAATGAAAAACTGTTTTTT	CASSEQGDSNEKLFF
TRBJ1-4	TRBV2	TRBD1	15	-	TGTGCCAGCACTAGGGGGCGAGGCGGGAATGAAAAACTGTTTTTT	CASTRGRGGNEKLFF
TRBJ1-5	TRBV6-5	-	15	once	TGTGCCAGCAGTTACGATAGAAATGACAATCAGCCCCAGCATTTT	CASSYDRNDNQPQHF
TRBJ2-1	TRBV10-3	TRBD2	14	once	TGTGCCATCAAGGCTAGCGGGGGTGTCGGCGAGCAGTTCTTC	CAIKASGGVGEQFF
TRBJ2-3	TRBV7-2	-	18	-	TGTGCCAGCAGCAAAATTGTGGGTTCGGTGCGGAGCACAGATACGCAGTATTTT	CASSKIVGSVRSTDTQYF
TRBJ2-5	TRBV7-7	TRBD1	14	-	TGTGCTAGCAGCGCCCCGGGACAGGGAGGGACCCAGTACTTC	CASSAPGQGGTQYF
TRBJ1-5	TRBV6-1	-	13	few	TGTGCCAGCAGTGTAAAGACAGGTCAGCCCCAGCATTTT	CASSVKTGQPQHF
TRBJ2-1	TRBV29-1	TRBD2	14	-	TGCAGCGTTGTGCGCGGGGGGGCCTACAATGAGCAGTTCTTC	CSVVRGGAYNEQFF
TRBJ2-1	TRBV11-2	-	16	-	TGTGCCAGCAGCTTACGAGCGGACAGCTCCTACAATGAGCAGTTCTTC	CASSLRADSSYNEQFF
TRBJ2-5	TRBV5-1	-	14	-	TGCGCCAGCAGCCCGGGGGGCCTACAAGAGACCCAGTACTTC	CASSPGGLQETQYF
TRBJ1-5	TRBV6-5	TRBD1	15	few	TGTGCCAGCAGTTTGACAGGGGGCAGGGGTCAGCCCCAGCATTTT	CASSLTGGRGQPQHF
TRBJ1-4	TRBV28	-	14	-	TGTGCCAGCAGTTTTCGCCAGGGCAGCGAAAAACTGTTTTTT	CASSFRQGSEKLFF
TRBJ2-7	TRBV7-9	-	14	-	TGTGCCAGCAGCTTAGGACAGTCCTTGAGGGAGCAGTACTTC	CASSLGQSLREQYF
TRBJ2-7	TRBV6-5	-	13	once	TGTGCCAGCACCACGACAGAAACGAACGAGCAGTACTTC	CASTTTETNEQYF
TRBJ1-1	TRBV6-5	-	12	few	TGTGCCAGCAGTTTGCAGGGAACTGAAGCTTTCTTT	CASSLQGTEAFF
TRBJ1-1	TRBV6-5	-	12	-	TGTGCCAGCGGGCGGCCAAGGACTGAAGCCTTCTTT	CASGRPRTEAFF
TRBJ2-1	TRBV14	TRBD2	15	-	TGTGCCAGCAGCCAAGTCCTAGCGGGAGCCGATGAGCAGTTCTTC	CASSQVLAGADEQFF
TRBJ1-2	TRBV10-3	TRBD1	15	-	TGTGCCATCAGTGAGTCGGACAGGGACCTCCATGGCTACACCTTC	CAISESDRDLHGYTF
TRBJ1-4	TRBV15	TRBD1	14	-	TGTGCCACCAGCAGAGGGACAGGGGTAGAAAAACTGTTTTTT	CATSRGTGVEKLFF
TRBJ1-2	TRBV5-1	-	12	-	TGCGCCAGCAGCTTGGACAGCTATGGCTACACCTTC	CASSLDSYGYTF
TRBJ2-3	TRBV7-6	-	13	-	TGTGCCAGCAGCCTGGACTACACAGATACGCAGTATTTT	CASSLDYTDTQYF
TRBJ1-1	TRBV5-1	-	14	-	TGCGCCAGCAGCTTGCGGCTTCCAGGCACTGAAGCTTTCTTT	CASSLRLPGTEAFF
TRBJ1-1	TRBV19	-	14	-	TGTGCCAGTAGTACAGAGGGGACAAGGGGGTCGGCTTTCTTT	CASSTEGTRGSAFF
TRBJ2-1	TRBV7-6	TRBD2	15	-	TGTGCCAGCAGCTTAGTACAGCGGGAGGCGGGTGAGCAGTTCTTC	CASSLVQREAGEQFF
TRBJ1-1	TRBV29-1	-	12	-	TGCAGCGTTAAGGAACCGACAGGTGAAGCTTTCTTT	CSVKEPTGEAFF
TRBJ2-7	TRBV14	TRBD2	16	-	TGTGCCAGCAGCCAAGGATTGCTAGCGGGGGGCTACGAGCAGTACTTC	CASSQGLLAGGYEQYF
TRBJ2-1	TRBV11-2	TRBD2	19	-	TGTGCCAGCAGCTTAGTTGGTACTAGCGGGAGACCCATTCGCAATGAGCAGTTCTTC	CASSLVGTSGRPIRNEQFF
TRBJ2-3	TRBV6-4	-	14	-	TGTGCCAGCAGCCGGGACACCAGCACAGATACGCAGTATTTT	CASSRDTSTDTQYF
TRBJ1-2	TRBV28	TRBD1	14	-	TGTGCCAGCAGTCCCCGGGACAGCTTCTATGGCTACACCTTC	CASSPRDSFYGYTF
TRBJ1-6	TRBV7-3	-	15	-	TGTGCCAGCAGCTTAACGGCGGGAAGGAAGTCACCCCTCCACTTT	CASSLTAGRKSPLHF
TRBJ1-2	TRBV30	-	13	-	TGTGCCTGGAAAGTCGGGTGGTACTATGGCTACACCTTC	CAWKVGWYYGYTF
TRBJ1-2	TRBV15	-	14	once	TGTGCCACCAGCTGGAGATCCAGGGAGGATGGCTACACCTTC	CATSWRSREDGYTF
TRBJ2-3	TRBV9	TRBD2	15	-	TGTGCCAGCAGCAACGGACTAGCGGGCACAGATACGCAGTATTTT	CASSNGLAGTDTQYF
TRBJ2-5	TRBV30	TRBD1	13	-	TGTGCCTGGAGCCGGGACAGGGAAGAGACCCAGTACTTC	CAWSRDREETQYF
TRBJ2-2	TRBV7-8	TRBD2	15	-	TGTGCCAGCAGCTTACTGGGACTAAATGCCGGGGAGCTGTTTTTT	CASSLLGLNAGELFF
TRBJ1-1	TRBV27	-	13	-	TGTGCCAGCAGTTTCCTAGAGAACACTGAAGCTTTCTTT	CASSFLENTEAFF
TRBJ2-1	TRBV4-1	TRBD1	18	-	TGCGCCAGCAGCCAGGGGGGGATTGGGACAGGGGCGGACAATGAGCAGTTCTTC	CASSQGGIGTGADNEQFF
TRBJ2-5	TRBV7-7	-	15	-	TGTGCTAGCAGCTACAGCCTGGGGAGGATGGAGACCCAGTACTTC	CASSYSLGRMETQYF
TRBJ2-7	TRBV6-6	TRBD1	15	-	TGTGCCAGCAGACGGCCGGGACAGGGCTTTTACGAGCAGTACTTC	CASRRPGQGFYEQYF
TRBJ2-1	TRBV9	-	16	-	TGTGCCAGCAGCGTAACCGACAGGTTACCCTACAATGAGCAGTTCTTC	CASSVTDRLPYNEQFF
TRBJ1-1	TRBV9	-	16	-	TGTGCCAGCAGCGTATCGGGTTTGGGGGGTATTGCTGAAGCTTTCTTT	CASSVSGLGGIAEAFF
TRBJ1-1	TRBV5-1	TRBD1	15	-	TGCGCCAGCAGAAGCTCCGGACAGGGTTTGTCTGAAGCTTTCTTT	CASRSSGQGLSEAFF
TRBJ2-3	TRBV11-3	TRBD2	16	-	TGTGCCAGCAGCTCCCCCAGCGGGGGGACCTCAGATACGCAGTATTTT	CASSSPSGGTSDTQYF
TRBJ1-2	TRBV25-1	-	14	-	TGTGCCAGCAGTCCAGGACAGCGTCACTATGGCTACACCTTC	CASSPGQRHYGYTF
TRBJ2-7	TRBV7-9	TRBD1	15	-	TGTGCCAGCAGCACCCGGACAGGGAGCTCCTACGAGCAGTACTTC	CASSTRTGSSYEQYF
TRBJ1-1	TRBV4-3	-	13	-	TGCGCCAGCAGCCAAGCGCGGGGCACTGAAGCTTTCTTT	CASSQARGTEAFF
TRBJ1-1	TRBV13	-	11	-	TGTGCCAGCAGCCTGAGATCTGAAGCTTTCTTT	CASSLRSEAFF